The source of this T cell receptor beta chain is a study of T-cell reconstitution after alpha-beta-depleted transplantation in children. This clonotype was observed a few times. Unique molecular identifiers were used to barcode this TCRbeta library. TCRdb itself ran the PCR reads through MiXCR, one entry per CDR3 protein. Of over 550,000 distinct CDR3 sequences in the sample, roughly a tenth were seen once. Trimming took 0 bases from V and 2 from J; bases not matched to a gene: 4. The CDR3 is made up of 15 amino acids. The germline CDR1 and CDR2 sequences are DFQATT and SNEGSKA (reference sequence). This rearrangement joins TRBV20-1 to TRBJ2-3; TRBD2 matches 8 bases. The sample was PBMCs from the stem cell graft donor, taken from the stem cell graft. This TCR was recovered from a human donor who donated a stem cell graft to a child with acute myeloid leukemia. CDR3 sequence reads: CSARDQRETTDTQYF. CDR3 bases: TGCAGTGCTAGAGACCAGCGGGAGACCACAGATACGCAGTATTTT.